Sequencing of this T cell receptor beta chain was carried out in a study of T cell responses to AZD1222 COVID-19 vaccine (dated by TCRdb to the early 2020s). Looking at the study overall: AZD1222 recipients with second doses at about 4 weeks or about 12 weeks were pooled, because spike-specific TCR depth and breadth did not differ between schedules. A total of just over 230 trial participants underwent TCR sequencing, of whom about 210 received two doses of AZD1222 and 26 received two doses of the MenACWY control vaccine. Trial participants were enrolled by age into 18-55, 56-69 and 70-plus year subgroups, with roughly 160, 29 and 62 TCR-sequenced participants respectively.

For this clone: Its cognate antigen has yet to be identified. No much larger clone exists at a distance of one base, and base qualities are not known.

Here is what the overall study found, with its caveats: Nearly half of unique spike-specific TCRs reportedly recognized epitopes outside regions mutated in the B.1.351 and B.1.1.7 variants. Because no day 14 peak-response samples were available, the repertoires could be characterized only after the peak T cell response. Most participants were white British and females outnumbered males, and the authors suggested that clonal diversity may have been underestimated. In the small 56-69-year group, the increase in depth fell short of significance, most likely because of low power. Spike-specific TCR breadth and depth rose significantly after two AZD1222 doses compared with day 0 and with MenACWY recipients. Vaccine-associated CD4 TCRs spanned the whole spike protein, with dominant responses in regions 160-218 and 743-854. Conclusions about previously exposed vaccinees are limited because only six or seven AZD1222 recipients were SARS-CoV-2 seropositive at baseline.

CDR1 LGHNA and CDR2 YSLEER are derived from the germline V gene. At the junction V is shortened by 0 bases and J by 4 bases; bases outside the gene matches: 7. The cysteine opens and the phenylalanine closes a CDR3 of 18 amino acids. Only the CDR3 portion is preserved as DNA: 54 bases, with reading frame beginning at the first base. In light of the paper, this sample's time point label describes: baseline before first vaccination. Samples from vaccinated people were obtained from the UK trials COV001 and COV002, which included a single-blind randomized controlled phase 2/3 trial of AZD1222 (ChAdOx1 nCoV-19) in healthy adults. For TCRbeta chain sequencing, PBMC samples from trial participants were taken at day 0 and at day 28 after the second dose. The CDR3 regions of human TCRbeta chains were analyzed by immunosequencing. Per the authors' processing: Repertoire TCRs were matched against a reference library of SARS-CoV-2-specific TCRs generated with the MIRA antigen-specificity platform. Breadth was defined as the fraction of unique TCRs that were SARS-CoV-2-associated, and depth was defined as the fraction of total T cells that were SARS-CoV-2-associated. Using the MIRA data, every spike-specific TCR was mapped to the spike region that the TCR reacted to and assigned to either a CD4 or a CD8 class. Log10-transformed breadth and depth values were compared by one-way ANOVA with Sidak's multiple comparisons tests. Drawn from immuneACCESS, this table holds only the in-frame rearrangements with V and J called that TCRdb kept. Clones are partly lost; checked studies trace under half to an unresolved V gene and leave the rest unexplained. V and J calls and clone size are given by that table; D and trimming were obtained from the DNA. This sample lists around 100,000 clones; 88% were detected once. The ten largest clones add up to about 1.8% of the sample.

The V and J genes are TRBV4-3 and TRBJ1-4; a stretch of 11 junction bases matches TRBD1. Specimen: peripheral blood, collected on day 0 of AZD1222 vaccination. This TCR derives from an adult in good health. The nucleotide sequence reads TGCGCCAGCAGCCAAGATCCGGACAGGGGGCTTTATAATGAAAAACTGTTTTTT. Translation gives CASSQDPDRGLYNEKLFF.